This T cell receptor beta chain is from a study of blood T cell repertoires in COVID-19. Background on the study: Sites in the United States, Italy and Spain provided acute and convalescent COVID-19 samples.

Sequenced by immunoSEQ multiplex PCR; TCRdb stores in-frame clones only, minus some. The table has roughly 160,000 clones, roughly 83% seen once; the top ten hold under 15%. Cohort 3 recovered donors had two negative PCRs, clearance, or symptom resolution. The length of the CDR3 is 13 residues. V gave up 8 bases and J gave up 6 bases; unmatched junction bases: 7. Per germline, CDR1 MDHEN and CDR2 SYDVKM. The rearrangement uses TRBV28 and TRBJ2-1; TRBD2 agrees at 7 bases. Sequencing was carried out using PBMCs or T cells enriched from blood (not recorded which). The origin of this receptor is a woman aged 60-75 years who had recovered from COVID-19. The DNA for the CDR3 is TGTGCCAGCTTTAAAGCGGGGATCAATGAGCAGTTCTTC. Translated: CASFKAGINEQFF.